Listed here are 21 T cell receptor beta chains from one sample, sequenced in a study of blood T cell repertoires in COVID-19. Generated by immunoSEQ multiplex PCR, the TCRdb table keeps only in-frame clones and is missing some. The sample gives about 190,000 clones, around 80% of which show up once; about 2.8% is in the top ten. The sample taken for sequencing was peripheral blood. The receptor source for this set is a woman at least 80 years old with active or convalescent COVID-19.

The CDR3 region has the DNA TGTGCCACCCGACCGACTGAAATGAACACTGAAGCTTTCTTT. It specifies CATRPTEMNTEAFF. This sequence joins TRBV2 and TRBJ1-1, with D unresolved. The CDR3 has 14 residues. Germline V gene data show CDR1 as SNHLY and CDR2 as FYNNEI. With 10 bases removed from V and 0 bases from J, the gap between germline ends came to 15 bases. The full variable domain, completed using reference TRBV2 and TRBJ1-1, is EPEVTQTPSHQVTQMGQEVILRCVPISNHLYFYWYRQILGQKVEFLVSFYNNEISEKSEIFDDQFSVERPDGSNFTLKIRSTKLEDSAMYFCATRPTEMNTEAFFGQGTRLTVV.

The rearrangement uses TRBV28 and TRBJ2-7, with D uncertain. CDR1 and CDR2 from the germline V gene are MDHEN and SYDVKM. Trimming shortened V by 6 bases and J by 6 bases, and 12 bases separated the two germline ends. The CDR3 contains 12 residues. The chain's CDR3 is CASRLRSSEQYF. The CDR3 bases are TGTGCCAGCAGACTACGGAGTTCCGAGCAGTACTTC. The full variable domain, rest sourced from reference TRBV28 and TRBJ2-7, is DVKVTQSSRYLVKRTGEKVFLECVQDMDHENMFWYRQDPGLGLRLIYFSYDVKMKEKGDIPEGYSVSREKKERFSLILESASTNQTSMYLCASRLRSSEQYFGPGTRLTVT.

J is TRBJ1-2 and V is TRBV10-3; a possible D gene is TRBD1 (6 bases). CDR1 and CDR2 (germline): ENHRY, SYGVKD. The ends were cut back, 0 bases at V and 6 bases at J, with 14 bases in the middle. This CDR3 region has 15 residues. The CDR3: CAISESSRGTNGYTF. The CDR3 DNA is TGTGCCATCAGTGAGTCGTCTCGTGGGACAAATGGCTACACCTTC.

The chain recombines TRBV28 with TRBJ1-6, with a weak D call TRBD1 (5 bases). From germline, CDR1 is MDHEN and CDR2 SYDVKM. The CDR3 is made up of 14 amino acids. V was clipped by 5 bases and J by 9 bases, with 14 bases between them. CDR3 in amino acids: CASSLGQARSPLHF. The CDR3 DNA reads as TGTGCCAGCAGTCTGGGGCAGGCGCGTTCACCCCTCCACTTT. The whole variable domain, filled in from reference TRBV28 and TRBJ1-6, reads DVKVTQSSRYLVKRTGEKVFLECVQDMDHENMFWYRQDPGLGLRLIYFSYDVKMKEKGDIPEGYSVSREKKERFSLILESASTNQTSMYLCASSLGQARSPLHFGNGTRLTVT.

This rearrangement joins TRBV9 to TRBJ2-7; D possibly corresponds to TRBD2 (5 bases). Trimming stripped 0 bases from V and 0 bases from J, with 13 bases between. In germline, CDR1 is SGDLS, CDR2 YYNGEE. The CDR3 covers 16 residues. Here the CDR3 DNA reads TGTGCCAGCAGCGTAGATTCCGGGAACCCCTCCTACGAGCAGTACTTC. The encoded protein is CASSVDSGNPSYEQYF.

The chain couples TRBV10-3 to TRBJ2-3; possibly TRBD2 for D (6 bases). This CDR3 is 14 amino acids long. The V end lost 3 bases, the J end lost 5 bases, and 12 bases lay between the germline ends. Germline V gives CDR1 ENHRY, CDR2 SYGVKD. CDR3 sequence: CAISDLAPGDTQYF. DNA for the CDR3: TGTGCCATCAGTGATCTAGCGCCCGGAGATACGCAGTATTTT.

This chain joins TRBV19 and TRBJ2-1; the D gene is possibly TRBD1 (6 bases). There are 15 residues in the CDR3. V lost 3 bases, J lost 8 bases, and 17 bases lay in between. Germline V gene lookup returns CDR1 LNHDA and CDR2 SQIVND (reference sequence). CDR3 protein: CASSILQGVSDEQFF. In nucleotides, the CDR3 is TGTGCCAGTAGTATTTTACAGGGAGTTAGCGATGAGCAGTTCTTC. The full variable domain, in which reference TRBV19 and TRBJ2-1 provide the parts outside the CDR3, is DGGITQSPKYLFRKEGQNVTLSCEQNLNHDAMYWYRQDPGQGLRLIYYSQIVNDFQKGDIAEGYSVSREKKESFPLTVTSAQKNPTAFYLCASSILQGVSDEQFFGPGTRLTVL.

This rearrangement joins TRBV7-6 to TRBJ1-2, with 12 positions matching TRBD1. Looked up from germline, CDR1 is SGHVS and CDR2 is FNYEAQ. CDR3 size: 15 residues. V lost 4 bases to trimming and J lost 6 bases; unmatched junction nucleotides: 6. The CDR3 protein is CASSSPGQGADGYTF. In nucleotides, the CDR3 is TGTGCCAGCAGCTCCCCGGGACAGGGGGCGGATGGCTACACCTTC.

This clone was recorded once. This rearrangement joins TRBV3-1 (or the pseudogene TRBV3-2) to TRBJ2-7, with 9 nucleotides matching TRBD2. This CDR3 region has 15 residues. Germline CDR1 is LGHDT and CDR2 is YNNKEL (reference sequence). J lost 6 bases, V lost 1 base, and 7 bases had no gene match. The CDR3 region is CASSQAYLAGIEQYF. CDR3 nucleotide sequence: TGTGCCAGCAGCCAAGCGTACCTAGCGGGGATCGAGCAGTACTTC.

This chain connects TRBV20-1 to TRBJ2-7; no definite D call. Germline V CDR1 and CDR2: DFQATT, SNEGSKA (reference sequence). V lost 3 bases, J lost 2 bases, and 8 bases lay in between. This CDR3 comprises 12 residues. The DNA of the CDR3 is TGCAGTGCTAGTGGAGCCGCCTACGAGCAGTACTTC. This encodes CSASGAAYEQYF.

The rearrangement uses TRBV5-1 and TRBJ1-5; D may be TRBD1 (6 bases). The CDR3 runs to 14 residues. Trimming removed 0 bases at V and 7 bases at J, with 11 bases between. Germline V CDR1 and CDR2: SGHRS, YFSETQ. The CDR3 sequence is CASSLAGEDQPQHF. CDR3 nucleotide sequence: TGCGCCAGCAGCTTGGCAGGGGAAGACCAGCCCCAGCATTTT.

This rearrangement joins TRBV28 to TRBJ1-2, with 11 bases matching TRBD1. The CDR3 runs 16 residues. The germline V gene encodes CDR1 MDHEN and CDR2 SYDVKM. With V trimmed by 6 bases and J by 8 bases, 14 bases remained unmatched. CDR3 region: CASSPSRDRGVRGYTF. CDR3 sequence (DNA): TGTGCCAGCAGCCCGTCCCGGGACAGGGGGGTTCGGGGCTACACCTTC.

The rearrangement uses TRBV24-1 and TRBJ2-1; D remains unclear. The CDR3 sequence is 15 residues long. Trimming left V 3 bases short and J 0 bases short, with 8 bases between. Germline CDR1 KGHDR, CDR2 SFDVKD. For the CDR3, the DNA is TGTGCCACCAGTGATGGGTACAGCTCCTACAATGAGCAGTTCTTC. The encoded protein is CATSDGYSSYNEQFF.

The chain combines TRBV3-1 (or the pseudogene TRBV3-2) with TRBJ2-5; maybe TRBD1 (5 bases). CDR3 length: 14 residues. Deletions cut 5 bases from V and 2 bases from J, with 12 bases between. Germline V gene lookup returns CDR1 LGHDT and CDR2 YNNKEL (reference sequence). The DNA of the CDR3 is TGTGCCAGCAGCGCCGGACGGACACAAGAGACCCAGTACTTC. Residues: CASSAGRTQETQYF.

This chain connects TRBV10-1 to TRBJ2-1; maybe TRBD2 (5 bases). Germline CDR1 WNHNN, CDR2 SYGVQD (reference sequence). Trimming took 3 bases from V and 5 from J, leaving 8 bases between them. The length of the CDR3 is 13 residues. CDR3 residues: CASSEKGDNEQFF. The CDR3 nucleotides are TGCGCCAGCAGTGAAAAGGGAGACAATGAGCAGTTCTTC.

The J gene is TRBJ1-5, the V gene TRBV14; D unresolved. Trimming stripped 1 base from V and 6 bases from J, with 7 bases between. The CDR3 length is 13 residues. Germline CDR1 SGHDN, CDR2 FVKESK. CDR3 region: CASSQGPFQPQHF. The CDR3 nucleotides are TGTGCCAGCAGCCAAGGGCCCTTTCAGCCCCAGCATTTT.

The chain recombines TRBV6-5 with TRBJ1-5; 8 bases agree with TRBD1. Germline V gene data show CDR1 as MNHEY and CDR2 as SVGAGI. Trimming took 7 bases from V and 1 from J; bases not matched to a gene: 6. This CDR3 has 15 amino acids. CDR3 nucleotides: TGTGCCAGCACCTGGACAGGGCAAAGCAATCAGCCCCAGCATTTT. Its translation is CASTWTGQSNQPQHF.

This chain connects TRBV5-6 to TRBJ1-2, with D possibly being TRBD1 (5 bases). Germline values: CDR1 SGHDT, CDR2 YYEEEE. Trimming took off 6 bases at V and 1 base at J, with 16 bases between the two ends. This CDR3 is built from 15 residues. CDR3 coding DNA: TGTGCCAGCACGTCCCAGACAGCCTTTAACTATGGCTACACCTTC. This translates into CASTSQTAFNYGYTF.

CDR3 amino acids: CASSVIPGAQETQYF. DNA for the CDR3: TGCGCCAGCAGCGTTATCCCGGGAGCCCAAGAGACCCAGTACTTC. The chain employs TRBV5-1 and TRBJ2-5; TRBD2 might be the D (6 bases). V lost 4 bases and J 1 base, leaving 14 bases between the germline ends. Per germline, CDR1 SGHRS and CDR2 YFSETQ. The CDR3 length is 15 residues.

The genes are TRBV5-1 and TRBJ1-2; unclear D gene. The CDR3 contains 14 residues. Germline loops: CDR1 SGHRS, CDR2 YFSETQ. V was clipped by 1 base and J by 7 bases, with 14 bases between them. The CDR3 DNA reads as TGCGCCAGCAGCTTGTCCAGGTCTTATCCTGGCTACACCTTC. Amino acids: CASSLSRSYPGYTF. Based on the CDR3 plus reference TRBV5-1 and TRBJ1-2, the full variable domain is KAGVTQTPRYLIKTRGQQVTLSCSPISGHRSVSWYQQTPGQGLQFLFEYFSETQRNKGNFPGRFSGRQFSNSRSEMNVSTLELGDSALYLCASSLSRSYPGYTFGSGTRLTVV.

This clone was seen a handful of times. This chain joins TRBV5-1 and TRBJ1-4, with 10 positions matching TRBD1. V trimming: 1 base; J trimming: 7 bases; junction bases outside the gene matches: 4. This CDR3 contains 15 residues. The V gene's germline CDR1 is SGHRS and CDR2 YFSETQ. The CDR3 sequence: CASSLPGQGLEKLFF. The CDR3, as DNA: TGCGCCAGCAGCTTGCCGGGACAGGGGCTTGAAAAACTGTTTTTT.